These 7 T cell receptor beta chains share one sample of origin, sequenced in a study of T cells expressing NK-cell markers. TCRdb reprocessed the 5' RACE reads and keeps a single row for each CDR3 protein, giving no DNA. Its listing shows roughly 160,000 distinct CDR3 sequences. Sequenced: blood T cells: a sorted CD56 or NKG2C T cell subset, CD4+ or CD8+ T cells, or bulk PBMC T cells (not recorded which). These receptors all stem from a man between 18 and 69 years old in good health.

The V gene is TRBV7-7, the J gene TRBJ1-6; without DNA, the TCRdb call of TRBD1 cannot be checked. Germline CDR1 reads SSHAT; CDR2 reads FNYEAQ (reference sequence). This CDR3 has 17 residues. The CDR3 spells CASSSRVGGQRNSPLHF.

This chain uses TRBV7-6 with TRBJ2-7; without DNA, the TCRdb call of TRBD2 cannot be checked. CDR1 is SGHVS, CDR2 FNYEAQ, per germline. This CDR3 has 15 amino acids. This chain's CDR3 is CASSLEASGGDEQYF.

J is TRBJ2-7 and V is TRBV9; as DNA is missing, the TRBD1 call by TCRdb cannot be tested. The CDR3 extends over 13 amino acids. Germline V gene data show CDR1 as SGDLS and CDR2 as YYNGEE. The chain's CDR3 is CASSEKGQGEQYF.

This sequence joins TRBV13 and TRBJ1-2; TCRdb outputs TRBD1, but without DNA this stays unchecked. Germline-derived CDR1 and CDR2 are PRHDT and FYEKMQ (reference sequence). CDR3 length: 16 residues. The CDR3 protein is CASSPSGQHFAYGYTF.

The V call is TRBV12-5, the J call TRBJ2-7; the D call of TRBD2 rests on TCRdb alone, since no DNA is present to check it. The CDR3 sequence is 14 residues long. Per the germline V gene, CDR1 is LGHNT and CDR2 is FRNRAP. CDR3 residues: CASGPGETGALQHF. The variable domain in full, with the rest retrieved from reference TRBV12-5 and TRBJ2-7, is DARVTQTPRHKVTEMGQEVTMRCQPILGHNTVFWYRQTMMQGLELLAYFRNRAPLDDSGMPKDRFSAEMPDATLATLKIQPSEPRDSAVYFCASGPGETGALQHFGPGTRLTVT.

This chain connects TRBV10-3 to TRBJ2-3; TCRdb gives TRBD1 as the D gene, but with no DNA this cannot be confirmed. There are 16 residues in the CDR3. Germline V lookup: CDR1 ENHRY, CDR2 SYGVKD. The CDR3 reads CAISELWTGGVDTQYF.

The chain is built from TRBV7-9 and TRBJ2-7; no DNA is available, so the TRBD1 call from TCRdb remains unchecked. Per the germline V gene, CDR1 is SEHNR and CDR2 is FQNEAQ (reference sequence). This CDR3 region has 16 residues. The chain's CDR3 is CASSSPSGTAPYEQYF.